The T cell receptor (beta chain) described here comes from a study of blood T cell repertoires in COVID-19. Germline CDR1 is MNHEY and CDR2 is SVGEGT. CDR3 size: 12 residues. Trimming cost V 3 bases and J 12 bases; bases outside gene matches: 3. Original analysis: Amplified reference gene primers provided the basis for estimating nucleated cell counts. Sequenced by immunoSEQ multiplex PCR; TCRdb stores in-frame clones only, minus some. V, J and clone size are taken as reported in that table, and D and trimming were inferred from the DNA itself. Among 250,000 to 350,000 clones listed, 87% were seen once.

Sequenced material: peripheral blood. The TCR was taken from a woman between 45 and 60 years old who had recovered from COVID-19. The genes are TRBV6-2 or TRBV6-3 and TRBJ2-1, with TRBD2 identical over 9 bases. Here the CDR3 DNA reads TGTGCCAGCAGTTATGGGACTAGCTGGCAGTTCTTC. Protein: CASSYGTSWQFF.